Detailed here is one TCR beta chain. This clonotype was recorded many times. Its target antigen remains unknown. No much larger clone exists at a distance of one base, and base qualities are not known. Receptor amplification or capture employed 5' RACE. Instrument on record: Illumina HiSeq 2000. A universal primer binding site was introduced by template switching, and a unique molecular identifier was present in the final cDNA, enabling accurate counting of TCR cDNA molecules. First-strand cDNA for TCR alpha and beta chains was synthesized from specific primers in the conserved constant-segment region. Each cDNA library was double barcoded, with a SMART-Mk sample barcode plus Illumina barcodes, to control for contamination. Two successive PCR steps introduced TruSeq adapter sequences along with Illumina sample barcodes. Sequencing of the TCR alpha and beta cDNA libraries was done on the Illumina HiSeq platform using custom primers. The original methods were these. Raw reads were processed with MiGEC to extract unique molecular identifiers, and MiXCR was used to determine CDR3 positions. Recombination models were inferred per individual with the repgenHMM and IGoR tools using an EM algorithm. Shared clonotypes were analyzed with the tcR package in R, and sharing was normalized by the product of cloneset sizes. Out-of-frame nonproductive sequences were analyzed to study raw recombination free of thymic and clonal selection effects. TCRdb cleaned the public reads at Q25 with fastp, built clones with MiXCR and kept in-frame beta chains. Rows with one shared CDR3 protein collapse into an entry with the most common genes and DNA. TCRdb, rather than the study authors, made the V and J calls. Counted in this sample were a few hundred thousand distinct CDR3 sequences; roughly 20% of them appeared once. The top ten hold approximately 12% of the sample.

This sample was included in a study of identical twins (dated by TCRdb to about 2016). Study-level background: TCR alpha and beta repertoires from monozygotic twins, unrelated adults of various ages and cord blood were deep-sequenced to test whether fetal clonotypes persist. To rule out contamination, replicate twin experiments were performed at different times with different library preparation protocols. Summary of the overall study and its limitations: In beta out-of-frame sequences, excess twin sharing was weaker, because having fewer shared sequences lowered the signal-to-noise ratio. Invariant T cells such as MAIT and iNKT could partly confound zero-insertion analyses, though diverse VJ usage argued against this for most clonotypes. Out-of-frame TCR alpha sequences shared between twins showed an excess of low generation-probability sequences compared with coincidental sharing between unrelated individuals. Because the same donors could not be followed over many years, conclusions were based on cross-sectional statistical analysis. Fewer insertions were carried by abundant cord blood beta clonotypes, a similar but weaker trend appeared in young adult naive repertoires, and no such trend appeared in memory repertoires. In monozygotic twins, out-of-frame TCR alpha sharing was systematically underestimated by recombination models, although the models agreed with sharing between unrelated individuals.

Only healthy Caucasian donors were included. The researchers also sequenced three unrelated adults who were not twins: a male aged 18 to 30, a male aged 50 to 59, and a female aged 50 to 59. Miltenyi CD45RO+ enrichment and human naive T-cell isolation kits were used to isolate memory (CD45RO+) and naive T cells from PBMC. The source of this sequence is a man aged 50 to 60 in good health. Material: naive T cells sorted from blood. The cell subset or site tag for this specimen amounts to: cells isolated with a human naive T-cell isolation kit.

The DNA reads TGCGCCAGCAGCGACCCCACAGGAGGCTCCTATAATTCACCCCTCCACTTT. It specifies CASSDPTGGSYNSPLHF. The sequence is built from TRBV5-1 and TRBJ1-6; a tentative D match to TRBD1 spans 5 bases. CDR1 and CDR2 were assigned from the germline V gene as SGHRS and YFSETQ. V lost 4 bases and J lost 0 bases; the stretch between them is 14 bases long. Inclusive of the bounding cysteine and phenylalanine, the CDR3 is 17 residues long. This entry keeps only the CDR3 DNA: 51 bases, framed from base 1.